Listed below are T cell receptor beta chains from one sample, sequenced in a study of response to subunit inactivated influenza vaccine. From the RT-PCR reads, TCRdb called clonotypes with MiXCR, one entry per CDR3 protein. Of approximately 230,000 distinct CDR3 sequences listed, 9.5% to 15% are singletons. Sample: non-naive T cells sorted from PBMCs, taken 14 to 15 days before vaccination. These receptors came from a man between 45 and 60 years old who received an inactivated influenza vaccine. Both conserved end residues are part of each CDR3. A D gene is named only where the DNA matches it firmly. Clone size is not always given. Where it is, it says once, few, many or a class for expanded clones.

d_call: TRBD1
j_call: TRBJ2-5
v_call: TRBV3-1
clone_size: few
cdr3_aa: CASSQRTGFETQYF
cdr3_nt: TGTGCCAGCAGCCAACGGACAGGGTTCGAGACCCAGTACTTC

d_call: TRBD1
j_call: TRBJ2-5
v_call: TRBV4-1
clone_size: many
cdr3_aa: CASSQTGGKTQYF
cdr3_nt: TGCGCCAGCAGCCAAACAGGGGGCAAGACCCAGTACTTC

d_call: NA
j_call: TRBJ2-4
v_call: TRBV7-9
clone_size: few
cdr3_aa: CASGRGGAKNIQYF
cdr3_nt: TGTGCCAGCGGTCGTGGGGGGGCCAAAAACATTCAGTACTTC

d_call: NA
j_call: TRBJ2-3
v_call: TRBV6-4
clone_size: few
cdr3_aa: CASSPRRHLADTQYF
cdr3_nt: TGTGCCAGCAGTCCCAGACGGCATCTGGCAGATACGCAGTATTTT

d_call: TRBD1
j_call: TRBJ1-2
v_call: TRBV6-5
clone_size: few
cdr3_aa: CASSYSNRGSGYTF
cdr3_nt: TGTGCCAGCAGTTACTCGAACAGGGGTAGTGGCTACACCTTC

d_call: NA
j_call: TRBJ1-2
v_call: TRBV10-3
clone_size: NA
cdr3_aa: CAISGLEQGYGYTF
cdr3_nt: TGTGCCATCAGTGGACTTGAGCAGGGCTATGGCTACACCTTC

d_call: NA
j_call: TRBJ2-2
v_call: TRBV5-6
clone_size: few
cdr3_aa: CASSSAVGELFF
cdr3_nt: TGTGCCAGCAGCTCGGCGGTCGGGGAGCTGTTTTTT

d_call: NA
j_call: TRBJ1-4
v_call: TRBV6-6
clone_size: many
cdr3_aa: CASSYHRDEKLFF
cdr3_nt: TGTGCCAGCAGTTACCATCGCGATGAAAAACTGTTTTTT

d_call: TRBD2
j_call: TRBJ2-7
v_call: TRBV28
clone_size: NA
cdr3_aa: CASRETSAYEQYF
cdr3_nt: TGTGCCAGCAGGGAAACTAGCGCCTACGAGCAGTACTTC

d_call: TRBD2
j_call: TRBJ2-3
v_call: TRBV5-1
clone_size: many
cdr3_aa: CASRGLAAPDTQYF
cdr3_nt: TGCGCCAGCAGGGGACTAGCAGCCCCAGATACGCAGTATTTT

d_call: NA
j_call: TRBJ2-5
v_call: TRBV7-9
clone_size: NA
cdr3_aa: CASTTGDQETQYF
cdr3_nt: TGTGCCAGCACAACCGGAGACCAAGAGACCCAGTACTTC

d_call: TRBD2
j_call: TRBJ2-7
v_call: TRBV10-2
clone_size: few
cdr3_aa: CASSETSSGRGEQYF
cdr3_nt: TGCGCCAGCAGTGAAACCTCTAGCGGGAGAGGCGAGCAGTACTTC

d_call: NA
j_call: TRBJ1-2
v_call: TRBV3-1
clone_size: few
cdr3_aa: CASSRRGGRNGYTF
cdr3_nt: TGTGCCAGCAGCCGAAGAGGGGGTAGAAATGGCTACACCTTC

d_call: NA
j_call: TRBJ1-5
v_call: TRBV2
clone_size: NA
cdr3_aa: CASSVQPGPNQPQHF
cdr3_nt: TGTGCCAGCAGTGTTCAACCGGGACCGAATCAGCCCCAGCATTTT

d_call: TRBD2
j_call: TRBJ2-1
v_call: TRBV20-1
clone_size: NA
cdr3_aa: CSAQEGPGLAHEQFF
cdr3_nt: TGCAGTGCTCAAGAAGGTCCGGGACTAGCTCACGAGCAGTTCTTC

d_call: NA
j_call: TRBJ2-5
v_call: TRBV2
clone_size: NA
cdr3_aa: CASSASGGNQETQYF
cdr3_nt: TGTGCCAGCAGTGCAAGCGGAGGGAACCAAGAGACCCAGTACTTC

d_call: TRBD1
j_call: TRBJ2-2
v_call: TRBV5-1
clone_size: few
cdr3_aa: CASSTGQGGTGELFF
cdr3_nt: TGCGCCAGCAGCACCGGACAGGGAGGCACCGGGGAGCTGTTTTTT

d_call: NA
j_call: TRBJ2-2
v_call: TRBV11-1
clone_size: NA
cdr3_aa: CASSLESVNTGELFF
cdr3_nt: TGTGCCAGCAGCTTAGAGTCGGTGAACACCGGGGAGCTGTTTTTT

d_call: NA
j_call: TRBJ2-7
v_call: TRBV19
clone_size: few
cdr3_aa: CASSNWDQGDRYF
cdr3_nt: TGTGCCAGTAGTAACTGGGACCAGGGCGATCGGTACTTC

d_call: NA
j_call: TRBJ2-7
v_call: TRBV20-1
clone_size: medium-sized
cdr3_aa: CSARDSGGNPYEQYF
cdr3_nt: TGCAGTGCTAGAGATTCAGGGGGGAACCCCTACGAGCAGTACTTC

d_call: TRBD1
j_call: TRBJ1-1
v_call: TRBV30
clone_size: many
cdr3_aa: CAWSGGQMNTEAFF
cdr3_nt: TGTGCCTGGAGTGGGGGACAGATGAACACTGAAGCTTTCTTT

d_call: NA
j_call: TRBJ2-6
v_call: TRBV11-2
clone_size: few
cdr3_aa: CASRGSSGANVLTF
cdr3_nt: TGTGCCAGCAGGGGAAGCTCTGGGGCCAACGTCCTGACTTTC

d_call: TRBD2
j_call: TRBJ2-1
v_call: TRBV6-2/TRBV6-3
clone_size: few
cdr3_aa: CASSQFRLASNEQFF
cdr3_nt: TGTGCCAGCAGTCAATTCCGACTAGCGAGTAATGAGCAGTTCTTC

d_call: TRBD1
j_call: TRBJ2-5
v_call: TRBV5-1
clone_size: NA
cdr3_aa: CASSLMQTGGGRQETQYF
cdr3_nt: TGCGCCAGCAGCTTGATGCAAACAGGGGGCGGAAGGCAAGAGACCCAGTACTTC

d_call: NA
j_call: TRBJ1-2
v_call: TRBV6-2/TRBV6-3
clone_size: few
cdr3_aa: CASGPAPGVSGYTF
cdr3_nt: TGTGCCAGCGGACCCGCCCCTGGGGTCTCTGGCTACACCTTC

d_call: NA
j_call: TRBJ2-5
v_call: TRBV19
clone_size: few
cdr3_aa: CASSISDRTQYF
cdr3_nt: TGTGCCAGTAGTATATCGGACCGGACCCAGTACTTC

d_call: TRBD1
j_call: TRBJ2-2
v_call: TRBV5-1
clone_size: NA
cdr3_aa: CASSSNGQGNTGELFF
cdr3_nt: TGCGCCAGCAGTTCAAACGGACAGGGGAACACCGGGGAGCTGTTTTTT

d_call: NA
j_call: TRBJ2-5
v_call: TRBV5-1
clone_size: many
cdr3_aa: CASSLPGSEETQYF
cdr3_nt: TGCGCCAGCAGCTTGCCAGGGTCAGAGGAGACCCAGTACTTC

d_call: NA
j_call: TRBJ1-2
v_call: TRBV4-2
clone_size: many
cdr3_aa: CASSQRIEANYGYTF
cdr3_nt: TGTGCCAGCAGCCAGAGAATTGAGGCTAACTATGGCTACACCTTC

d_call: NA
j_call: TRBJ1-1
v_call: TRBV11-2
clone_size: few
cdr3_aa: CASKVAGVEAFF
cdr3_nt: TGTGCCAGTAAGGTGGCAGGGGTTGAAGCTTTCTTT

d_call: TRBD1
j_call: TRBJ2-7
v_call: TRBV7-6
clone_size: NA
cdr3_aa: CASSLAAGGIDEQYF
cdr3_nt: TGTGCCAGCAGCTTAGCGGCAGGGGGCATTGACGAGCAGTACTTC

d_call: TRBD1
j_call: TRBJ2-7
v_call: TRBV30
clone_size: NA
cdr3_aa: CAWSVGTGGSEQYF
cdr3_nt: TGTGCCTGGAGTGTAGGGACAGGGGGCTCCGAGCAGTACTTC

d_call: NA
j_call: TRBJ2-3
v_call: TRBV9
clone_size: few
cdr3_aa: CASSVGGAGTDTQYF
cdr3_nt: TGTGCCAGCAGCGTTGGGGGAGCGGGCACAGATACGCAGTATTTT

d_call: NA
j_call: TRBJ2-3
v_call: TRBV14
clone_size: few
cdr3_aa: CASSQVSARPETDTQYF
cdr3_nt: TGTGCCAGCAGCCAAGTCTCAGCACGCCCCGAAACAGATACGCAGTATTTT

d_call: NA
j_call: TRBJ1-6
v_call: TRBV6-2/TRBV6-3
clone_size: many
cdr3_aa: CASSYGQINSPLHF
cdr3_nt: TGTGCCAGCAGTTACGGGCAGATAAATTCACCCCTCCACTTT

d_call: NA
j_call: TRBJ1-5
v_call: TRBV28
clone_size: few
cdr3_aa: CASSTGRIGGNQPQHF
cdr3_nt: TGTGCCAGCAGCACAGGACGGATCGGTGGCAATCAGCCCCAGCATTTT